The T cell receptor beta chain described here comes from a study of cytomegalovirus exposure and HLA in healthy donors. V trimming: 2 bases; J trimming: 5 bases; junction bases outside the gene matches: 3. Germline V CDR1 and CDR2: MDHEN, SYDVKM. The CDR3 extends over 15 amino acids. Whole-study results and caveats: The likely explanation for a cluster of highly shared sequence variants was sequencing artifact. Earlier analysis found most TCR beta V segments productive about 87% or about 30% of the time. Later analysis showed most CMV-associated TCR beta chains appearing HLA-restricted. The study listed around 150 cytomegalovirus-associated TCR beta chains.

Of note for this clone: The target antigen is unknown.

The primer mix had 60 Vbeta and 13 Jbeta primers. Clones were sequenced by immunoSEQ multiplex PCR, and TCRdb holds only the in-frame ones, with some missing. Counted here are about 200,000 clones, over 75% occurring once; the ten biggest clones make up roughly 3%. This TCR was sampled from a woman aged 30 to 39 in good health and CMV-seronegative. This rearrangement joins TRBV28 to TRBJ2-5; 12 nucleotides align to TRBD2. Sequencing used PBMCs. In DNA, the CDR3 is TGTGCCAGCAGTTTACCTCTAGCGGGGGGGGAGACCCAGTACTTC. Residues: CASSLPLAGGETQYF.